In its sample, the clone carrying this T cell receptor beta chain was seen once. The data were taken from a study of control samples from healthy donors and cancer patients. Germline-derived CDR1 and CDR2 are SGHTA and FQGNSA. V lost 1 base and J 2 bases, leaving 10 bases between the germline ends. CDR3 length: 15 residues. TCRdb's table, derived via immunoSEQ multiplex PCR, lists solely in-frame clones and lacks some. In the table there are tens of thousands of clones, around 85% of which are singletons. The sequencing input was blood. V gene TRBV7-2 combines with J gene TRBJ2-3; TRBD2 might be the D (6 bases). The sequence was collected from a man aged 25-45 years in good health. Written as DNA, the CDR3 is TGTGCCAGCAGCTTAGAGCGGGCTAACACAGATACGCAGTATTTT. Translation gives CASSLERANTDTQYF. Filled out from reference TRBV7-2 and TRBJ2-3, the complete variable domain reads GAGVSQSPSNKVTEKGKDVELRCDPISGHTALYWYRQSLGQGLEFLIYFQGNSAPDKSGLPSDRFSAERTGGSVSTLTIQRTQQEDSAVYLCASSLERANTDTQYFGPGTRLTVL.